This T cell receptor (beta chain) was recovered during a study of blood T cell repertoires in COVID-19. Study as a whole: T cells, B-cell-depleted T cells, or PBMCs provided the cDNA or gDNA that served as material.

This CDR3 is 15 amino acids long. The ends lost 7 bases at V and 4 bases at J; junction bases unmatched: 8. Germline values: CDR1 MDHEN, CDR2 SYDVKM. This clone was seen only once. Methods used by the authors: How many nucleated cells were present was estimated from reference gene primer amplification. Here immunoSEQ multiplex PCR was the method, and the copy in TCRdb shows in-frame clones only, minus some. V, J and clone size derive from that table, while D and trimming were established from the DNA sequence. The sample yields some 400,000 clones, roughly 77% seen once. V usage is TRBV28 and J usage is TRBJ1-4; 8 bases fit TRBD1. The sample was peripheral blood. The receptor was derived from a human donor with acute or convalescent COVID-19. The donor label of this sample is uncertain. The CDR3 DNA sequence: TGTGCCAGCACCGCCCCAGGGGGCTATAATGAAAAACTGTTTTTT. Its protein is CASTAPGGYNEKLFF.